A single count supports the clone carrying this T cell receptor (beta chain). The data are from a study of patients and donors after allogeneic stem cell transplantation. TCRdb called the RT-PCR reads again in MiXCR, with one record for every CDR3 protein. Counted here are more than 850,000 distinct CDR3 sequences, under 20% occurring once; the ten biggest clones make up 5% to 6.5%. There are 15 residues in the CDR3. Germline V gives CDR1 MGHRA, CDR2 YSYEKL. V shed 6 bases and J shed 6 bases, with 20 bases lying between them. The chain combines TRBV4-1 with TRBJ1-1; D not resolved. The source material was blood, either unsorted or a sorted T cell fraction (not recorded which). The source of this sequence is a human donor who was either an allogeneic HSCT recipient or a stem cell or donor lymphocyte infusion donor (not recorded which). It is not recorded whose cells these are; they may come from a transplant donor. The CDR3 loop reads CASRHPKDGISEAFF. In DNA form, the CDR3 reads TGCGCCAGCAGGCATCCCAAAGACGGAATTTCTGAAGCTTTCTTT.